The clone carrying this TCR beta chain was counted between two and nine times. Into CD45RA+ naive and CD45RA-negative memory subsets, the CD4+ cells were split. The entry originates in a study of shared clonotypes between healthy human individuals. Profiling relied on immunoSEQ multiplex PCR, and the TCRdb table lists in-frame clones only, not all of them. The sample comprises some 200,000 clones, 60% to 70% of which are singletons, and 11% rests with the top ten. The CDR3 is 18 residues long. CDR1 is SGHAT, CDR2 FQNNGV, per germline. After removal of 1 base from V and 2 bases from J, the junction contained 14 bases not matched to a gene.

Input material: memory CD4+ T cells sorted from blood. The sample's subset: CD45RA-negative fraction. This chain uses TRBV11-2 with TRBJ2-7; 7 bases line up with TRBD1. This TCR was recovered from a man aged 25-45 years in good health. CDR3 region: CASSLASQGDSRAYEQYF. CDR3 bases: TGTGCCAGCAGCTTAGCTAGCCAGGGGGACAGCCGGGCCTACGAGCAGTACTTC.